This T cell receptor (beta chain) was identified during a study of T cells in Graves' hyperthyroidism and ophthalmopathy. Regarding the study as a whole: Also found in blood were most expanded thyroid clonotypes above 0.001. Ophthalmopathy, as predicted by the model, came a median about seven months after the prediction.

This clonotype came up many times. Its antigen remains unidentified. Germline V lookup: CDR1 SGHVS, CDR2 FQNEAQ. Trimming stripped 5 bases from V and 7 bases from J, with 12 bases between. The CDR3 runs to 13 residues. Regions amplified from RNA transcripts were the TCR beta CDR3 regions. Initially, a first-round RT-PCR of the TCR CDR3 employed the HTBI primer set. TCRdb processed the multiplex PCR reads anew with MiXCR; each CDR3 protein has one entry. The repertoire has approximately 510,000 distinct CDR3 sequences, 35% to 50% of them found once; the top ten carry 35% to 50%. Uncontrolled infection, other autoimmune disease, pregnancy or lactation barred patients from enrollment.

Sequencing was carried out using peripheral blood or thyroid tissue (not recorded which). This clonotype was obtained from an adult woman with Graves' disease, either hyperthyroidism or ophthalmopathy (not recorded which). The chain joins TRBV7-8 to TRBJ1-5; D not resolved. CDR3 amino acids: CASSRVGGQPQHF. In DNA form, the CDR3 reads TGTGCCAGCAGCCGAGTAGGCGGGCAGCCCCAGCATTTT. Together with reference TRBV7-8 and TRBJ1-5, the CDR3 gives the full variable domain: GAGVSQSPRYKVAKRGQDVALRCDPISGHVSLFWYQQALGQGPEFLTYFQNEAQLDKSGLPSDRFFAERPEGSVSTLKIQRTQQEDSAVYLCASSRVGGQPQHFGDGTRLSIL.